This paragraph reports one T cell receptor (beta chain). The junction departs from germline at one end; a sequencing error may be responsible. These data belong to a study of blood T cell repertoires in COVID-19. Data came from immunoSEQ multiplex PCR; TCRdb stores just in-frame clones and leaves some out. The repertoire includes 200,000 to 250,000 clones, roughly 85% of them detected once, and about 9.1% sits in the top ten. CDR3 length equals 16 residues. Looked up from germline, CDR1 is SQVTM and CDR2 is ANQGSEA. The material sequenced was PBMCs or T cells enriched from blood (not recorded which). The rearrangement links TRBV29-1 to TRBJ2-3; 16 positions agree with TRBD2. The clonotype originates from a woman aged 50 to 65 with acute COVID-19. The CDR3 reads CSGTGTSGGGTDTQYF. In DNA, the CDR3 is TGCAGCGGAACCGGGACTAGCGGGGGGGGCACGGATACGCAGTATTTT.